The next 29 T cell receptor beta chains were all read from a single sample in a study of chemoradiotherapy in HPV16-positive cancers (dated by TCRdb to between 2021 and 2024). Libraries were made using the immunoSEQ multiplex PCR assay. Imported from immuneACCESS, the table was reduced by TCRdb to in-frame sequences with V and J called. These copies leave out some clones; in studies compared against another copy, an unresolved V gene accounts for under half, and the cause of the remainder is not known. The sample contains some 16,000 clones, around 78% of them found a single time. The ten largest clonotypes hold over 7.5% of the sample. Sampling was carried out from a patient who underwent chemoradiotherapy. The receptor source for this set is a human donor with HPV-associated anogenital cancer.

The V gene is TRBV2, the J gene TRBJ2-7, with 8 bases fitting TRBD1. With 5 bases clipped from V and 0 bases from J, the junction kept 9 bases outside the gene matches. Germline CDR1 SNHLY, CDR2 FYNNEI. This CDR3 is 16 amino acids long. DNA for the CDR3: TGTGCCAGCAGTCCCCGACAGGGGTTGTTCTCCTACGAGCAGTACTTC. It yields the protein CASSPRQGLFSYEQYF.

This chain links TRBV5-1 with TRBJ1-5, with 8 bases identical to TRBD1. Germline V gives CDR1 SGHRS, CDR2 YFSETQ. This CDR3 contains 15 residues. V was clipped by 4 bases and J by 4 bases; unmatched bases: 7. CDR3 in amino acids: CASSVTGGGNQPQHF. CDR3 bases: TGCGCCAGCAGCGTAACAGGGGGGGGAAATCAGCCCCAGCATTTT.

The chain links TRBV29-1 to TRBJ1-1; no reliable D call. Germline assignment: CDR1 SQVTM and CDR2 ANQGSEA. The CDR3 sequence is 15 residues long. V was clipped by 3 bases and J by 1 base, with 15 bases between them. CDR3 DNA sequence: TGCAGCGTTGACAGGCGGGCCCGGGGGAACACTGAAGCTTTCTTT. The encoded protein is CSVDRRARGNTEAFF.

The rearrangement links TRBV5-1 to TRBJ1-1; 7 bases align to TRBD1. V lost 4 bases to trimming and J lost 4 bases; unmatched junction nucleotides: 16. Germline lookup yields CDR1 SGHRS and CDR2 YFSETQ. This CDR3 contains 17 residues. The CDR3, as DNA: TGCGCCAGCAGCCGCGGGTCCCCGACAGGGCTTACCACTGAAGCTTTCTTT. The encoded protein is CASSRGSPTGLTTEAFF.

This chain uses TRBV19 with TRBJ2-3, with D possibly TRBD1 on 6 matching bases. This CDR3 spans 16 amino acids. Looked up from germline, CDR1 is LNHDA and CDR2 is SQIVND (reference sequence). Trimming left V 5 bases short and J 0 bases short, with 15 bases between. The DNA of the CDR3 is TGTGCCAGTAGTCGACAGGTAGCCAGAAGCACAGATACGCAGTATTTT. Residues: CASSRQVARSTDTQYF.

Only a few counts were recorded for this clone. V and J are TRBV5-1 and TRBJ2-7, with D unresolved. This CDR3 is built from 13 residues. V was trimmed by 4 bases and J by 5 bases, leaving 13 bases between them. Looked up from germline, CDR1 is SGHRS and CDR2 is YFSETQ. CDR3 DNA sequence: TGCGCCAGCAGCCTTGGACGGATAGACGAGCAGTACTTC. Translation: CASSLGRIDEQYF.

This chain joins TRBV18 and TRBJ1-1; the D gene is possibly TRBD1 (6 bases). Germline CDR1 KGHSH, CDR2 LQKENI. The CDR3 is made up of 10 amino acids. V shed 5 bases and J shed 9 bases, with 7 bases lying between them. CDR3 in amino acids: CASSRGKAFF. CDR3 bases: TGTGCCAGCTCAAGGGGGAAAGCTTTCTTT.

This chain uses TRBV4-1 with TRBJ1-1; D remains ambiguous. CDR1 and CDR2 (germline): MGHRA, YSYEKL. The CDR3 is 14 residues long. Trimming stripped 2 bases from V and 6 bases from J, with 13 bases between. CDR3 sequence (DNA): TGCGCCAGCAGCCAAAAACAGAAGTGGTCTGAAGCTTTCTTT. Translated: CASSQKQKWSEAFF.

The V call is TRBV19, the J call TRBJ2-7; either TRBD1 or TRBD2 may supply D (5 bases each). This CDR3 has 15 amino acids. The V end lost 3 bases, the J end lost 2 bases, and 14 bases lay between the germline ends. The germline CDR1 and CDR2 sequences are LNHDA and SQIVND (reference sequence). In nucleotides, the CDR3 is TGTGCCAGTAGTATGGGGGTCTCAACAGCCTACGAGCAGTACTTC. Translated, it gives CASSMGVSTAYEQYF.

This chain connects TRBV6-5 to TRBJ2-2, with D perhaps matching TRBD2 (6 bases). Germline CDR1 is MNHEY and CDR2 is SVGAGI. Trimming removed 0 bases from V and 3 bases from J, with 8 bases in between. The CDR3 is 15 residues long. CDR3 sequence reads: CASSYSRGDTGELFF. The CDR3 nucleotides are TGTGCCAGCAGTTACTCGCGGGGAGACACCGGGGAGCTGTTTTTT.

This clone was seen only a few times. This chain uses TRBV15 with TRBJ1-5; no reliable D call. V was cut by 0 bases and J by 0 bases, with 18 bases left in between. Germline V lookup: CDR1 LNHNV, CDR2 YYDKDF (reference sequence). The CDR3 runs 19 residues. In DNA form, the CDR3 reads TGTGCCACCAGCAGAGATGAGTTCCGGTTTACTGATAGCAATCAGCCCCAGCATTTT. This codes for CATSRDEFRFTDSNQPQHF.

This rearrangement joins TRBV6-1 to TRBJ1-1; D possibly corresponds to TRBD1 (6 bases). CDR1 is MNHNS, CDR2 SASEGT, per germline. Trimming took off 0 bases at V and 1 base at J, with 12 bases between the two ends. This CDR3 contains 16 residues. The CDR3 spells CASSEAWGRSNTEAFF. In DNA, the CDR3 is TGTGCCAGCAGTGAAGCGTGGGGGCGATCGAACACTGAAGCTTTCTTT.

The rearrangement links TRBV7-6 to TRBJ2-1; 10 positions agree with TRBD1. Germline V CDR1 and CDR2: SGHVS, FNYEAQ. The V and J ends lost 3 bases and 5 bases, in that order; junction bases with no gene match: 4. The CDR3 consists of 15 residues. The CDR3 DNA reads TGTGCCAGCAGCTTCAGACAGGGGGCCCACAATGAGCAGTTCTTC. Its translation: CASSFRQGAHNEQFF.

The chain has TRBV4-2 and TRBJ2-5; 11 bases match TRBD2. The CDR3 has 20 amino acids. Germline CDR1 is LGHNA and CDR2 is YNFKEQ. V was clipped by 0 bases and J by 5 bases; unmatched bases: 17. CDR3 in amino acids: CASSQDNGDTLAGGVETQYF. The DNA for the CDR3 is TGTGCCAGCAGCCAAGATAATGGGGACACCCTAGCGGGGGGAGTTGAGACCCAGTACTTC.

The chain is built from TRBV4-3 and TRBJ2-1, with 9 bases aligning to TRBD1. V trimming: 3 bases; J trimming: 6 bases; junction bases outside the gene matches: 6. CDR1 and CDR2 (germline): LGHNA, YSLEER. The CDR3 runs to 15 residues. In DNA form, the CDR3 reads TGCGCCAGCAGCCACGGACAGGGGTACGGCAATGAGCAGTTCTTC. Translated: CASSHGQGYGNEQFF.

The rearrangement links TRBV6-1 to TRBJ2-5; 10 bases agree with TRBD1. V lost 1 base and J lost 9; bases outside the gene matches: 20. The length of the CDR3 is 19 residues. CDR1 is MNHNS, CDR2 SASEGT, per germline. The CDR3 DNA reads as TGTGCCAGCAGTGAAGTACACAGACAGGGGGCTCAGGCAAGATCGTCCCAGTACTTC. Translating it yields CASSEVHRQGAQARSSQYF.

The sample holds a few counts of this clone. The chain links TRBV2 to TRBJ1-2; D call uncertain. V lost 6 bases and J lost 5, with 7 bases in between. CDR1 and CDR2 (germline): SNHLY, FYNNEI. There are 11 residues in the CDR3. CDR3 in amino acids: CASSLKYGYTF. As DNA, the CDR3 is TGTGCCAGCAGCCTGAAATATGGCTACACCTTC.

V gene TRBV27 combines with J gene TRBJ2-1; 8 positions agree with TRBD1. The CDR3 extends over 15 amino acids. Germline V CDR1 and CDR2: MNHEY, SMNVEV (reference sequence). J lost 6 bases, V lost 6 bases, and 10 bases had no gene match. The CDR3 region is CASRVQGVLGNEQFF. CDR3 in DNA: TGTGCCAGCAGGGTACAGGGGGTCCTTGGCAATGAGCAGTTCTTC.

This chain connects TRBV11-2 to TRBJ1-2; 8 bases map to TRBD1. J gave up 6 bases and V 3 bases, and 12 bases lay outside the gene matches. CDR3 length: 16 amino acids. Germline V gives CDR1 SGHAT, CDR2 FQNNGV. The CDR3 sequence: CASSLVPVLQGDGYTF. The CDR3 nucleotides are TGTGCCAGCAGCTTGGTTCCGGTTCTACAGGGGGATGGCTACACCTTC.

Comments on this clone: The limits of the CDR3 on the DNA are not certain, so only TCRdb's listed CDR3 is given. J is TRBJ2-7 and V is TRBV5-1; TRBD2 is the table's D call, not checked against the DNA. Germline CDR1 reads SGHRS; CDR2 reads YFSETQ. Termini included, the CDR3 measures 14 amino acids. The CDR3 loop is CASSLEFGVGISYF.

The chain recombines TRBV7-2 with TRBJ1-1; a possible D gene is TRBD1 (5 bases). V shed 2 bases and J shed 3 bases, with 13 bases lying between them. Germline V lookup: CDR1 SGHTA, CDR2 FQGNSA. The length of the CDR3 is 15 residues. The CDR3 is CASSLPLGRYTEAFF. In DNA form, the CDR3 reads TGTGCCAGCAGCTTACCTTTGGGGCGGTACACTGAAGCTTTCTTT.

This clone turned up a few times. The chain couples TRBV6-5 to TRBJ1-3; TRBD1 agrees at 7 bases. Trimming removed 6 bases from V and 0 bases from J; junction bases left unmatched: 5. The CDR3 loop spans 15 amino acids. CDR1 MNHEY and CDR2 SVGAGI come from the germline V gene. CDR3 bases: TGTGCCAGCAGGACCGGACAGGCCTCTGGAAACACCATATATTTT. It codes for CASRTGQASGNTIYF.

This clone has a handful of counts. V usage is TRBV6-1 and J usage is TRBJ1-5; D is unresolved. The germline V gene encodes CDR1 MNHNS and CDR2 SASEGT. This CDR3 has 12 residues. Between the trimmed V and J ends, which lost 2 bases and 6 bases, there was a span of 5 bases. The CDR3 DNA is TGTGCCAGCAGTGAATCATTTCAGCCCCAGCATTTT. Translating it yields CASSESFQPQHF.

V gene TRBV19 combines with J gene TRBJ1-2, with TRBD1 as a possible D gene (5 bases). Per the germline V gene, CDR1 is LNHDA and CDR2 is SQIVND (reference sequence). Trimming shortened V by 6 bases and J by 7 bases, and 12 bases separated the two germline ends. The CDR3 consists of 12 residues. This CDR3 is CASSYQGSGYTF. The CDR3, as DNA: TGTGCCAGTAGCTATCAGGGTAGTGGCTACACCTTC.

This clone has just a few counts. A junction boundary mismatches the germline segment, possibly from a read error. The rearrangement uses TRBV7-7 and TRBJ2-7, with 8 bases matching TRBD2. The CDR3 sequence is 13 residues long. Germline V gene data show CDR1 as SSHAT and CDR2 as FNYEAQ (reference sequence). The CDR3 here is CASSSAGGNEQYF. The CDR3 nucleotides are TGTGCTAGCAGCTCGGCGGGGGGTAACGAGCAGTACTTC. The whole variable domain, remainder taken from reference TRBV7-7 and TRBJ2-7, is GAGVSQSPRYKVTKRGQDVTLRCDPISSHATLYWYQQALGQGPEFLTYFNYEAQPDKSGLPSDRFSAERPEGSISTLTIQRTEQRDSAMYRCASSSAGGNEQYFGPGTRLTVT.

CDR3 DNA: TGTGCCAGCAGTTTTAGGGGGGCGCGAGGCTACACCTTC. Translated, it gives CASSFRGARGYTF. The chain joins TRBV28 to TRBJ1-2; tentative D call: TRBD1 (6 bases). The V and J ends lost 3 bases and 8 bases respectively, with 13 bases between them. Per germline, CDR1 MDHEN and CDR2 SYDVKM. This CDR3 region has 13 residues.

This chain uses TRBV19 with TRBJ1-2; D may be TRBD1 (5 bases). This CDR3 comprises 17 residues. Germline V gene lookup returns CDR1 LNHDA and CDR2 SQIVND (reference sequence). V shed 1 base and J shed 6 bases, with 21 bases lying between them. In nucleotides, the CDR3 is TGTGCCAGTAGTATAGTAGGGAGGGGCAAGGGGACGGATGGCTACACCTTC. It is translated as CASSIVGRGKGTDGYTF.

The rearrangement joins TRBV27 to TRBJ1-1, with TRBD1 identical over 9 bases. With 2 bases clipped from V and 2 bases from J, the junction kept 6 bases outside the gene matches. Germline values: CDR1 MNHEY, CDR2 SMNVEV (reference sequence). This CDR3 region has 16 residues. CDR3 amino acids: CASSLGDRAGNTEAFF. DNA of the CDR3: TGTGCCAGCAGTTTAGGGGACAGGGCAGGAAACACTGAAGCTTTCTTT.

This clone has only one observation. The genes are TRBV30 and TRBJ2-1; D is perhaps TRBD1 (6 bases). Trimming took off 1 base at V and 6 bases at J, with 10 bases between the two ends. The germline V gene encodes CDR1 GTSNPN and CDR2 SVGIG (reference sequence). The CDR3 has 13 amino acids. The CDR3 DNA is TGTGCCTGGAGTGAGGGGGAAGGCAATGAGCAGTTCTTC. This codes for CAWSEGEGNEQFF.